The 31 T cell receptor beta chains in this list originate from one sample, sequenced in a study of shared clonotypes between healthy human individuals. Sequencing used immunoSEQ multiplex PCR; TCRdb keeps in-frame clones, though not all of them. Here the sample spans about half a million clones, roughly 85% being singletons. What was sequenced was PBMCs. The receptor source for this set is a woman aged 40 to 49 in good health. Some clones in this sample may be carry-over from other donors' samples.

The table lists this clone with a count of one. The chain uses TRBV4-3 and TRBJ2-2; D is unclear. The germline gives CDR1 LGHNA, CDR2 YSLEER. This CDR3 comprises 14 residues. Between the trimmed V and J ends, which lost 1 base and 8 bases, there was a span of 11 bases. In DNA form, the CDR3 reads TGCGCCAGCAGCCAAGGCGTGGATGTGGGGGAGCTGTTTTTT. Its translation: CASSQGVDVGELFF.

The sample holds many counts of this clone. The junction departs from germline at one end; a sequencing error may be responsible. This chain links TRBV10-2 with TRBJ2-7, with D uncertain. CDR3 length: 13 amino acids. CDR1 is WSHSY and CDR2 is SAAADI in the germline V gene. CDR3 nucleotide sequence: TGCGCCAGCGGTGAATGGCACTACTACGAGCAGTACTTC. This encodes CASGEWHYYEQYF.

In its sample, this clone was seen a few times. CDR3 sequence (DNA): TGCGCCAGCAGCTCTTCTGGGGGGTCCGGCACAGATACGCAGTATTTT. Its protein is CASSSSGGSGTDTQYF. The chain joins TRBV5-1 to TRBJ2-3, with D tentatively TRBD2 (6 bases). V dropped 3 bases and J dropped 1 base, with 15 bases sitting between them. Germline lookup yields CDR1 SGHRS and CDR2 YFSETQ. The CDR3 has 16 amino acids.

This CDR3 is CASSPASGITGELFF. For the CDR3, the DNA is TGTGCCAGCTCACCTGCTAGCGGGATAACCGGGGAGCTGTTTTTT. The chain is built from TRBV18 and TRBJ2-2, with TRBD2 matching 9 bases. CDR3 length: 15 residues. The J segment lost 5 bases and the V segment lost 3 bases, leaving 4 bases of the junction unmatched. Germline CDR1 KGHSH, CDR2 LQKENI.

This sequence joins TRBV11-2 and TRBJ2-3; 7 bases map to TRBD1. V was clipped by 3 bases and J by 4 bases; unmatched bases: 7. Germline-derived CDR1 and CDR2 are SGHAT and FQNNGV. The CDR3 is 15 residues long. The CDR3 DNA reads as TGTGCCAGCAGCTTCAGGGGGTGGGGAGCAGATACGCAGTATTTT. Protein: CASSFRGWGADTQYF.

This clone was found a few times. For the CDR3, the DNA is TGTGCCAGCAGCTTACAAGGGGTTGTCACCGGGGAGCTGTTTTTT. Translating it yields CASSLQGVVTGELFF. The V gene is TRBV7-9, the J gene TRBJ2-2; weak D call: TRBD1 (5 bases). CDR1 is SEHNR, CDR2 FQNEAQ, per germline (reference sequence). V dropped 2 bases and J dropped 4 bases, with 11 bases sitting between them. This CDR3 has 15 amino acids.

This chain joins TRBV19 and TRBJ1-2, with 7 bases that match TRBD1. Losses at the gene ends were 4 bases for V and 0 bases for J; bases not matched to a gene: 8. This CDR3 contains 16 residues. In germline, CDR1 is LNHDA, CDR2 SQIVND (reference sequence). CDR3 loop: CASSNTPGTANYGYTF. The CDR3 DNA follows: TGTGCCAGTAGTAATACACCCGGGACAGCTAACTATGGCTACACCTTC.

The chain has TRBV10-3 and TRBJ2-3; the D gene is possibly TRBD2 (6 bases). V dropped 8 bases and J dropped 2 bases, with 11 bases sitting between them. Germline-derived CDR1 and CDR2 are ENHRY and SYGVKD. This CDR3 contains 13 residues. In nucleotides, the CDR3 is TGTGCCATCTCCGGGGGAATCACAGATACGCAGTATTTT. Protein: CAISGGITDTQYF.

The chain combines TRBV5-1 with TRBJ2-3; 7 nucleotides align to TRBD2. CDR1 and CDR2 from the germline V gene are SGHRS and YFSETQ. The trim removed 6 bases at V and 6 bases at J, leaving 13 bases unmatched. The CDR3 consists of 15 residues. CDR3 bases: TGCGCCAGCATCCCTGGGGCGGGAGAGTGGGATACGCAGTATTTT. It specifies CASIPGAGEWDTQYF.

CDR3 DNA: TGCAGCGTTGAATGGAGCGGGAGGGAGGTAGAGACCCAGTACTTC. This translates into CSVEWSGREVETQYF. V is TRBV29-1 and J is TRBJ2-5, with TRBD2 matching 10 bases. This CDR3 region has 15 residues. Per germline, CDR1 SQVTM and CDR2 ANQGSEA. V shed 2 bases, J shed 4 bases, and the junction held 7 bases outside the gene matches.

This clone was detected once. The chain is built from TRBV7-6 and TRBJ2-3; D remains ambiguous. V lost 5 bases and J 4 bases, leaving 7 bases between the germline ends. CDR1 is SGHVS, CDR2 FNYEAQ, per germline. The CDR3 is 12 amino acids. The CDR3 here is CASSPTADTQYF. The CDR3 nucleotides are TGTGCCAGCAGCCCAACGGCAGATACGCAGTATTTT.

This clone was detected once. The rearrangement links TRBV5-6 to TRBJ2-2, with no clear D. V lost 0 bases to trimming and J lost 5 bases, with 8 bases between them. From germline, CDR1 is SGHDT and CDR2 YYEEEE. CDR3 size: 14 residues. CDR3 bases: TGTGCCAGCAGCTTGGTTGTTTCTACCGGGGAGCTGTTTTTT. Protein sequence: CASSLVVSTGELFF.

The chain combines TRBV6-1 with TRBJ2-7, with 9 bases identical to TRBD1. The CDR3 spans 13 residues. Trimming removed 3 bases from V and 5 bases from J; junction bases left unmatched: 2. Germline-derived CDR1 and CDR2 are MNHNS and SASEGT. Written as DNA, the CDR3 is TGTGCCAGCAGTGAGGGGGACAGGGACGAGCAGTACTTC. Translation gives CASSEGDRDEQYF.

This clone occurred once. V is TRBV2 and J is TRBJ2-5; D might be TRBD2 (5 bases). Trimming took 6 bases from V and 3 from J, leaving 11 bases between them. There are 13 residues in the CDR3. Germline V gives CDR1 SNHLY, CDR2 FYNNEI. The CDR3 bases are TGTGCCAGCAGAGTACTAGATGAAGAGACCCAGTACTTC. Encoded protein: CASRVLDEETQYF.

This clone came up a few times. This chain connects TRBV7-2 to TRBJ2-5, with D hard to call. The DNA matches TRBJ2-7 better at its end, which makes the J call doubtful. CDR1 SGHTA and CDR2 FQGNSA come from the germline V gene. The CDR3 consists of 11 residues. The CDR3 DNA sequence: TGTGCCAGCAGCTTATGGTACGAGCAGTACTTC. Translating it yields CASSLWYEQYF.

The rearrangement joins TRBV11-2 to TRBJ2-1; the D is unclear. With 2 bases removed from V and 5 bases from J, the gap between germline ends came to 7 bases. This CDR3 is built from 13 residues. The germline CDR1 and CDR2 sequences are SGHAT and FQNNGV. The CDR3 loop reads CASSLSPDNEQFF. The CDR3 DNA follows: TGTGCCAGCAGCTTATCCCCGGACAATGAGCAGTTCTTC.

V is TRBV4-1 and J is TRBJ2-1, with 11 bases fitting TRBD2. V gave up 3 bases and J gave up 0 bases; unmatched junction bases: 7. Per germline, CDR1 MGHRA and CDR2 YSYEKL. This CDR3 region has 18 residues. The CDR3 loop reads CASSHRTSGPSSYNEQFF. The DNA for the CDR3 is TGCGCCAGCAGCCATAGGACTAGCGGGCCGAGCTCCTACAATGAGCAGTTCTTC.

This clone was counted between two and nine times. The chain is built from TRBV7-9 and TRBJ1-2, with a weak D call TRBD1 (5 bases). The germline V gene has CDR1 SEHNR and CDR2 FQNEAQ (reference sequence). Trimming took 5 bases from V and 0 from J, leaving 16 bases between them. The CDR3 contains 16 residues. This chain's CDR3 is CASSTRPWGTNYGYTF. In nucleotides, the CDR3 is TGTGCCAGCAGCACACGCCCGTGGGGGACTAACTATGGCTACACCTTC.

This chain joins TRBV6-1 and TRBJ2-7, with TRBD1 matching 9 bases. The germline V gene encodes CDR1 MNHNS and CDR2 SASEGT. The CDR3 has 15 residues. J was trimmed by 4 bases and V by 2 bases; bases with no gene match: 6. The DNA of the CDR3 is TGTGCCAGCAGTGAACCTGCGGGACAGGGTTACGAGCAGTACTTC. This encodes CASSEPAGQGYEQYF.

This clone showed up just a few times. The V call is TRBV7-9, the J call TRBJ2-7, with D possibly TRBD1 on 6 matching bases. Trimming shortened V by 1 base and J by 6 bases, and 13 bases separated the two germline ends. The length of the CDR3 is 14 residues. Germline V gene lookup returns CDR1 SEHNR and CDR2 FQNEAQ (reference sequence). The CDR3, as DNA: TGTGCCAGCAGCTTAGAGGGCAGGGGTTCCGAGCAGTACTTC. As protein: CASSLEGRGSEQYF. The full variable domain, in which reference TRBV7-9 and TRBJ2-7 provide the parts outside the CDR3, is DTGVSQNPRHKITKRGQNVTFRCDPISEHNRLYWYRQTLGQGPEFLTYFQNEAQLEKSRLLSDRFSAERPKGSFSTLEIQRTEQGDSAMYLCASSLEGRGSEQYFGPGTRLTVT.

Concerning this clone: The same CDR3 is also encoded by other DNA sequences in this sample. This CDR3 reads CASSLQDTEAFF. The CDR3 DNA is TGTGCCAGCAGCTTGCAAGACACTGAAGCTTTCTTT. The V and J genes are TRBV5-4 and TRBJ1-1; D call uncertain. Germline values: CDR1 SGHNT, CDR2 YYREEE (reference sequence). The CDR3 is 12 amino acids. Between the trimmed V and J ends, which lost 1 base and 3 bases, there was a span of 4 bases.

This sequence joins TRBV7-9 and TRBJ2-1; 12 bases map to TRBD2. Trimming took 3 bases from V and 5 from J; bases not matched to a gene: 8. CDR3 length: 17 amino acids. Germline loops: CDR1 SEHNR, CDR2 FQNEAQ (reference sequence). The DNA for the CDR3 is TGTGCCAGCAGCTTTCAAAGCAGGACTAGCGGGAACAATGAGCAGTTCTTC. As protein: CASSFQSRTSGNNEQFF.

This chain connects TRBV2 to TRBJ1-2; 7 bases match TRBD1. The CDR3 is made up of 14 amino acids. Germline values: CDR1 SNHLY, CDR2 FYNNEI. The J segment lost 2 bases and the V segment lost 8 bases, leaving 8 bases of the junction unmatched. CDR3 region: CASYGGTANYGYTF. CDR3 DNA: TGTGCCAGCTATGGGGGGACAGCCAACTATGGCTACACCTTC.

The rearrangement uses TRBV5-1 and TRBJ2-2; D not resolved. The CDR3 is 14 amino acids. V lost 0 bases and J lost 3, with 6 bases in between. The germline V gene encodes CDR1 SGHRS and CDR2 YFSETQ. CDR3 sequence: CASSLDGYTGELFF. The DNA of the CDR3 is TGCGCCAGCAGCTTGGACGGTTACACCGGGGAGCTGTTTTTT.

This chain connects TRBV28 to TRBJ2-7, with 8 bases that match TRBD1. From germline, CDR1 is MDHEN and CDR2 SYDVKM. The CDR3 spans 14 residues. The junction had 5 bases not matched to a gene; V was cut back by 7 bases and J by 0 bases. The DNA for the CDR3 is TGTGCCAGCACCCCGGGACAGGACTCCTACGAGCAGTACTTC. Protein product: CASTPGQDSYEQYF.

The V and J genes are TRBV2 and TRBJ2-2; TRBD2 aligns across 13 bases. Looked up from germline, CDR1 is SNHLY and CDR2 is FYNNEI. This CDR3 has 18 amino acids. The V and J ends lost 3 bases and 5 bases, in that order; junction bases with no gene match: 9. For the CDR3, the DNA is TGTGCCAGCAGTGACGTTCGGACTAGCGGGAGTAAAACCGGGGAGCTGTTTTTT. Protein product: CASSDVRTSGSKTGELFF. The whole variable domain, remainder taken from reference TRBV2 and TRBJ2-2, is EPEVTQTPSHQVTQMGQEVILRCVPISNHLYFYWYRQILGQKVEFLVSFYNNEISEKSEIFDDQFSVERPDGSNFTLKIRSTKLEDSAMYFCASSDVRTSGSKTGELFFGEGSRLTVL.

V is TRBV2 and J is TRBJ2-7; 7 positions match TRBD2. CDR3 length equals 14 residues. Germline CDR1 reads SNHLY; CDR2 reads FYNNEI. V trimming: 4 bases; J trimming: 4 bases; junction bases outside the gene matches: 7. The DNA for the CDR3 is TGTGCCAGCAGTGTACGCGGGAGCAGTTACGAGCAGTACTTC. Translation gives CASSVRGSSYEQYF.

The chain is built from TRBV21-1 and TRBJ2-3; the table's D call TRBD2 went unverified against the DNA. TRBV21-1 is deemed a pseudogene. CDR3 length equals 18 residues. CDR3 nucleotides: TGTGCCAGCAGCCGGGGGGCTTGCCTCGTCCTTAGCACAGATACGCAGTATTTT. This encodes CASSRGACLVLSTDTQYF.

The V and J genes are TRBV4-1 and TRBJ2-3; D is uncertain. In germline, CDR1 is MGHRA, CDR2 YSYEKL. The CDR3 is 15 residues long. The V and J ends lost 4 bases and 2 bases respectively, with 13 bases between them. Here the CDR3 DNA reads TGCGCCAGCAGCCGAACACCGGGCCCCACAGATACGCAGTATTTT. It is translated as CASSRTPGPTDTQYF.

The gene calls are TRBV19 and TRBJ2-3, with a possible D match to TRBD2 (6 bases). The V end was cut by 3 bases, the J end by 0 bases, with 13 bases between. This CDR3 has 16 residues. Germline V CDR1 and CDR2: LNHDA, SQIVND (reference sequence). This chain's CDR3 is CASSMEGLPSTDTQYF. The CDR3 bases are TGTGCCAGTAGTATGGAGGGGCTTCCGAGCACAGATACGCAGTATTTT.

CDR3 nucleotides: TGTGCCAGCAGTTACACCGCGGCACAGGGGAATGAGCAGTTCTTC. Protein sequence: CASSYTAAQGNEQFF. The V gene is TRBV6-5, the J gene TRBJ2-1; 7 bases align to TRBD1. The trim removed 2 bases at V and 7 bases at J, leaving 8 bases unmatched. The V gene's germline CDR1 is MNHEY and CDR2 SVGAGI. CDR3 length: 15 amino acids.